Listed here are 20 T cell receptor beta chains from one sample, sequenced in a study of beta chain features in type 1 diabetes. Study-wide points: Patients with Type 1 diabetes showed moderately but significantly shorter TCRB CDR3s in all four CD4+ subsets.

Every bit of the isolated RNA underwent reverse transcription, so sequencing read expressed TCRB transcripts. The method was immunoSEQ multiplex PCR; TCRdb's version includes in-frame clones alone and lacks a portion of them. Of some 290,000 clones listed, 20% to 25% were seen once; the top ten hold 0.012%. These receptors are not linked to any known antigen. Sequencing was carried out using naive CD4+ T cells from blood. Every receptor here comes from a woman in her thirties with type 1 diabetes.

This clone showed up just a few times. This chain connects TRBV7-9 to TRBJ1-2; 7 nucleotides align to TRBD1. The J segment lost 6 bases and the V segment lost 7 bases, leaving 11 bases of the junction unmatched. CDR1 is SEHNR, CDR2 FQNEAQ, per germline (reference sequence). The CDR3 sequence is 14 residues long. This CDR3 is CASTLLLGGDGYTF. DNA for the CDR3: TGTGCCAGCACCCTCCTATTAGGGGGCGATGGCTACACCTTC. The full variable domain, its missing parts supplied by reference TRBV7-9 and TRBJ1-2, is DTGVSQNPRHKITKRGQNVTFRCDPISEHNRLYWYRQTLGQGPEFLTYFQNEAQLEKSRLLSDRFSAERPKGSFSTLEIQRTEQGDSAMYLCASTLLLGGDGYTFGSGTRLTVV.

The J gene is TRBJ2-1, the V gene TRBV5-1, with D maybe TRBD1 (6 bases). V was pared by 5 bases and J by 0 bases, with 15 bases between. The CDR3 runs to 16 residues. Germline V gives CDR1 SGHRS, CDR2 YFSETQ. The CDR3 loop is CASSRGGQRSYNEQFF. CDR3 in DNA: TGCGCCAGCAGTCGAGGTGGACAGCGCTCCTACAATGAGCAGTTCTTC.

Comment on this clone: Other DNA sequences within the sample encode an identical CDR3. The CDR3 bases are TGTGCCTCCTCGGGATATGGCTACACCTTC. Amino acids: CASSGYGYTF. The rearrangement joins TRBV30 to TRBJ1-2; D gene unclear. Germline assignment: CDR1 GTSNPN and CDR2 SVGIG (reference sequence). Trimming left V 7 bases short and J 5 bases short, with 8 bases between. This CDR3 spans 10 amino acids.

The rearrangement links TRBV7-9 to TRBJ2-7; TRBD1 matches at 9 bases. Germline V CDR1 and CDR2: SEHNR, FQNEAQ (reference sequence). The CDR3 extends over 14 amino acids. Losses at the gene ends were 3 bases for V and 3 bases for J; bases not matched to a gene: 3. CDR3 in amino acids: CASSFQTGGYEQYF. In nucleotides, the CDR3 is TGTGCCAGCAGCTTCCAGACAGGGGGCTACGAGCAGTACTTC.

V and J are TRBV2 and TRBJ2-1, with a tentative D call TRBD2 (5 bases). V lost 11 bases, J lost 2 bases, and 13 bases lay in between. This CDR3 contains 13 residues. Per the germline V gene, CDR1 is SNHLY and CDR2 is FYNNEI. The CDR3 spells CAGKFGAYNEQFF. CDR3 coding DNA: TGTGCCGGAAAATTCGGGGCCTACAATGAGCAGTTCTTC.

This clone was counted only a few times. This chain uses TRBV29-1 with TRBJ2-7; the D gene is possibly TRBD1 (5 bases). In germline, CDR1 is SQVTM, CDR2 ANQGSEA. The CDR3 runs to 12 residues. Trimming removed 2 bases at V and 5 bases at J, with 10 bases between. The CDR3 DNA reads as TGCAGCGTTGAACATGCAGGGCACGAGCAGTACTTC. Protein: CSVEHAGHEQYF.

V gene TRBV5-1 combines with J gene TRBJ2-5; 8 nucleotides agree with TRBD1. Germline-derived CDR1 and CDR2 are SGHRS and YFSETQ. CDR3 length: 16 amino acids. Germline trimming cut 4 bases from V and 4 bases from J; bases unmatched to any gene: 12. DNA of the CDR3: TGCGCCAGCAGCCCGGGACAGGCGTGGAATCGAGAGACCCAGTACTTC. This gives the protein CASSPGQAWNRETQYF.

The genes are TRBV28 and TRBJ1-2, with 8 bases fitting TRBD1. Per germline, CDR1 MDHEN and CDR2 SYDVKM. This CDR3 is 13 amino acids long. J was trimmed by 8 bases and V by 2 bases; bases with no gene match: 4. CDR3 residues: CASSLQGAGGYTF. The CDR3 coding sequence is TGTGCCAGCAGTTTACAGGGGGCTGGGGGCTACACCTTC.

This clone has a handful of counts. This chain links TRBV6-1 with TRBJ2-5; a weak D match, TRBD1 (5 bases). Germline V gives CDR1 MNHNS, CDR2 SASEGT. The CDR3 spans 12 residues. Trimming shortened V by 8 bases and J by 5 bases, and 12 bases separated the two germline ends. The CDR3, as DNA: TGTGCCAGCGATGGGGCGCGGGAGACCCAGTACTTC. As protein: CASDGARETQYF.

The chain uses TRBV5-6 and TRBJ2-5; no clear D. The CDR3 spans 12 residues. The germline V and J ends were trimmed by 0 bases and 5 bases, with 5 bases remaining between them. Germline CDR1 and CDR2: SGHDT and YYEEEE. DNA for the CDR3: TGTGCCAGCAGCTTGGTCGTGGAGACCCAGTACTTC. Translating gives CASSLVVETQYF.

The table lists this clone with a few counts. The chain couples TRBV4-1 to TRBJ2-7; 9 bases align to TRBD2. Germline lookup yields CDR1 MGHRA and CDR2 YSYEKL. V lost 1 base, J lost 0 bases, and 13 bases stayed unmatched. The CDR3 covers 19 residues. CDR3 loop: CASSQGASGIVSPSYEQYF. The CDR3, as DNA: TGCGCCAGCAGCCAAGGGGCTAGCGGGATCGTTTCGCCCTCCTACGAGCAGTACTTC.

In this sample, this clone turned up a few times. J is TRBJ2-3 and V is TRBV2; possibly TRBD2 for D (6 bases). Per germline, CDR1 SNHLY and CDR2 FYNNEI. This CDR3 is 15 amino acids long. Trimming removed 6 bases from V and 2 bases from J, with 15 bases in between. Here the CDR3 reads CASRDYRIPTDTQYF. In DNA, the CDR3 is TGTGCCAGCAGGGACTACCGGATCCCCACAGATACGCAGTATTTT.

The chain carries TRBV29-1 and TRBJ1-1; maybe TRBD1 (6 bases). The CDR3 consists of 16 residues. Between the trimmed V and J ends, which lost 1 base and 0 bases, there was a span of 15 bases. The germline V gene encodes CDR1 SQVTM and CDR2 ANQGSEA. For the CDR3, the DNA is TGCAGCGTTGAAGGGGTGCGACAGGCCATGAACACTGAAGCTTTCTTT. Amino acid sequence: CSVEGVRQAMNTEAFF. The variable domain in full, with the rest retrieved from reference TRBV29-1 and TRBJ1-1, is SAVISQKPSRDICQRGTSLTIQCQVDSQVTMMFWYRQQPGQSLTLIATANQGSEATYESGFVIDKFPISRPNLTFSTLTVSNMSPEDSSIYLCSVEGVRQAMNTEAFFGQGTRLTVV.

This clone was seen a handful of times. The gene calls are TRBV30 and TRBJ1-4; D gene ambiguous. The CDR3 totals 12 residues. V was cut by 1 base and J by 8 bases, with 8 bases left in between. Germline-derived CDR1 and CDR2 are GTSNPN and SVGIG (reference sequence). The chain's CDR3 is CAWSAGEEKLFF. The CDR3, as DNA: TGTGCCTGGAGTGCTGGAGAAGAAAAACTGTTTTTT.

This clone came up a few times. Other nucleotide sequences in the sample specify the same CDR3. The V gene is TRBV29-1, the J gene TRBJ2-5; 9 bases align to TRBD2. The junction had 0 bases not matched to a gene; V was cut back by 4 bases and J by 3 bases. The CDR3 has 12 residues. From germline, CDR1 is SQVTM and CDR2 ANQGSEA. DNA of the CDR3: TGCAGCGTTGCTAGCGGGGAAGAGACCCAGTACTTC. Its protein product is CSVASGEETQYF.

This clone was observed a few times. The CDR3 DNA reads TGCAGCGTTGGGTTGTCGGGTGTAGAAGCTTTCTTT. This encodes CSVGLSGVEAFF. The chain recombines TRBV29-1 with TRBJ1-1, with no clear D. V was cut by 4 bases and J by 8 bases, with 14 bases left in between. This CDR3 is 12 amino acids long. Germline CDR1 SQVTM, CDR2 ANQGSEA. Drawing the rest from reference TRBV29-1 and TRBJ1-1, the complete variable domain is SAVISQKPSRDICQRGTSLTIQCQVDSQVTMMFWYRQQPGQSLTLIATANQGSEATYESGFVIDKFPISRPNLTFSTLTVSNMSPEDSSIYLCSVGLSGVEAFFGQGTRLTVV.

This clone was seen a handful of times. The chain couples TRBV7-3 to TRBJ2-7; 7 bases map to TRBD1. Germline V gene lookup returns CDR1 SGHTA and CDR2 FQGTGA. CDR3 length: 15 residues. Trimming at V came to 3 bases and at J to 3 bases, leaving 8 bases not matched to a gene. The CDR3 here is CASSLGPGQIYEQYF. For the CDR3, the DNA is TGTGCCAGCAGCTTGGGACCGGGACAGATCTACGAGCAGTACTTC. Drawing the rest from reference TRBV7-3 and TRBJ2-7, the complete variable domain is GAGVSQTPSNKVTEKGKYVELRCDPISGHTALYWYRQSLGQGPEFLIYFQGTGAADDSGLPNDRFFAVRPEGSVSTLKIQRTERGDSAVYLCASSLGPGQIYEQYFGPGTRLTVT.

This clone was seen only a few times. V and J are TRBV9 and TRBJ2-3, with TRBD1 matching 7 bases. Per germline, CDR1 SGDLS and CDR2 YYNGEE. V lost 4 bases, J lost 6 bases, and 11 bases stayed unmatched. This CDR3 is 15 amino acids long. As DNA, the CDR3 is TGTGCCAGCAGCCCCCAAGACAGGGCGTGGGATACGCAGTATTTT. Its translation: CASSPQDRAWDTQYF.

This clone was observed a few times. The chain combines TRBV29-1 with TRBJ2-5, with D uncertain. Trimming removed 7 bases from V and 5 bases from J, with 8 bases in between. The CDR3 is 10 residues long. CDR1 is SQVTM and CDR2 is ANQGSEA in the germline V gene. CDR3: CSGGQETQYF. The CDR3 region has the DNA TGCAGCGGTGGTCAGGAGACCCAGTACTTC.

The CDR3 region is CASRKSGTGGFEQYF. As DNA, the CDR3 is TGTGCCAGCAGAAAATCCGGGACAGGGGGGTTCGAGCAGTACTTC. The V gene is TRBV6-5, the J gene TRBJ2-7; TRBD1 agrees at 11 bases. With V trimmed by 6 bases and J by 6 bases, 10 bases remained unmatched. CDR3 size: 15 residues. CDR1 is MNHEY and CDR2 is SVGAGI in the germline V gene.